These T cell receptor beta chains were read from a single sample in a study of human T cells and chemical hapten exposure. TCRdb reanalysed the RACE reads using MiXCR and keeps one entry per CDR3 protein. This table holds approximately 340,000 distinct CDR3 sequences, approximately 6.3% found once. The material sequenced was whole blood, taken in connection with sensitization to the hapten diphenylcyclopropenone (DPC). The receptors stem from a woman aged 18-29 years with alopecia areata. Some clones in this sample may be carry-over from other donors' samples. The CDR3 runs from the conserved cysteine through the conserved F or W. Each record gives: V gene, D gene, clone size, J gene, CDR3 DNA, CDR3 protein. A D gene is named only where the DNA matches it firmly. Some rows mark clone size as missing; the rest say once, few, many or name a class of expanded clone.

TRBV6-2/TRBV6-3	-	many	TRBJ2-3	TGTGCCAGCAGTTCCCAGGGGCTGAGCACAGATACGCAGTATTTT	CASSSQGLSTDTQYF
TRBV20-1	-	few	TRBJ1-3	TGCAGTGCCGAGGACAGCTCTGGAAACACCATATATTTT	CSAEDSSGNTIYF
TRBV5-4	-	-	TRBJ1-2	TGTGCCAGCAGCTGGTGGGGGGGCCTTAACTATGGCTACACCTTC	CASSWWGGLNYGYTF
TRBV6-5	TRBD1	many	TRBJ2-2	TGTGCCAGCAGTTACGGCCAGGGGGTAGGGGAGCTGTTTTTT	CASSYGQGVGELFF
TRBV3-1	-	-	TRBJ2-7	TGTGCCAGCAGCCAAGATCCGTCGGCAATTTACGAGCAGTACTTC	CASSQDPSAIYEQYF
TRBV13	-	-	TRBJ2-7	TGTGCCAGCAGCTTAATCGAGGGACGGATAACAACCTACGAGCAGTACTTC	CASSLIEGRITTYEQYF
TRBV20-1	TRBD1	few	TRBJ1-5	TGCAGTGCTAGCCCGTCGGACAGGGGGATCCAAAATCAGCCCCAGCATTTT	CSASPSDRGIQNQPQHF
TRBV7-2	-	many	TRBJ2-5	TGTGCCAGCAGCTCCCCCCCGGTACAAGAGACCCAGTACTTC	CASSSPPVQETQYF
TRBV2	-	-	TRBJ1-1	TGTGCCAGCACGATAAGGGGCACTGAAGCTTTCTTT	CASTIRGTEAFF
TRBV5-1	TRBD2	-	TRBJ2-3	TGCGCCAGCAGCGGGTACGACTCGCTAGCGGGGGGCACAGATACGCAGTATTTT	CASSGYDSLAGGTDTQYF
TRBV7-2	TRBD1	many	TRBJ2-2	TGTGCCAGCAGCTCCGGACAGGGGACCGGGGAGCTGTTTTTT	CASSSGQGTGELFF
TRBV7-9	-	many	TRBJ2-6	TGTGCCAGCAGCTTAGTTCTTCTCTCTGGGGCCAACGTCCTGACTTTC	CASSLVLLSGANVLTF
TRBV18	-	few	TRBJ2-1	TGTGCCAGCTCACCTTATGATGTCCCCGAGCAGTTCTTC	CASSPYDVPEQFF
TRBV3-1	-	-	TRBJ2-3	TGTGCCAGCAGCCAAGACTTGCCCACAGATACGCAGTATTTT	CASSQDLPTDTQYF
TRBV4-3	-	-	TRBJ1-1	TGCGCCAGCAGCCAAGACCTGGAACTTGAAGCTTTCTTT	CASSQDLELEAFF
TRBV12-3/TRBV12-4	TRBD1	few	TRBJ1-2	TGTGCCAGCAGTTGGGGGACAGATGGCTACACCTTC	CASSWGTDGYTF
TRBV6-5	-	many	TRBJ1-6	TGTGCCAGCAATGACATCCTTACCCTCGGTAATTCACCCCTCCACTTT	CASNDILTLGNSPLHF
TRBV10-3	TRBD1	-	TRBJ1-5	TGTGCCATCAGTCCGGGACAGGGATTTCAGCCCCAGCATTTT	CAISPGQGFQPQHF
TRBV3-1	-	many	TRBJ2-3	TGTGCCAGCAGCCAAGATAAGGGGTACGGTACGCAGTATTTT	CASSQDKGYGTQYF
TRBV19	-	-	TRBJ1-2	TGTGCAAGCCGGGGGCGGTATGGCTACACCTTC	CASRGRYGYTF
TRBV7-2	TRBD2	-	TRBJ2-7	TGTGCCAGCAGCCTGCACGGGGGGACCAACGAGCAGTACTTC	CASSLHGGTNEQYF
TRBV29-1	-	many	TRBJ2-3	TGCAGCGCCGAATTAGGCTCTAGCACAGATACGCAGTATTTT	CSAELGSSTDTQYF
TRBV7-8	-	-	TRBJ1-5	TGTGCCAGCAGCTTAGGGGGACAAAGCAATCAGCCCCAGCATTTT	CASSLGGQSNQPQHF
TRBV25-1	-	-	TRBJ2-3	TGTGCCAGCAATTCCCTGGGTGGGGCGGGGGATACGCAGTATTTT	CASNSLGGAGDTQYF
TRBV5-1	-	few	TRBJ2-2	TGCGCCAGCACAACGAGAGGTCACCGCTACACCGGGGAGCTGTTTTTT	CASTTRGHRYTGELFF
TRBV7-2	-	-	TRBJ2-3	TGTGCCAGCAGCGTGAAGGGGACAGATACGCAGTATTTT	CASSVKGTDTQYF
TRBV4-1	-	few	TRBJ1-2	TGCGCCAGCAGCCAAGATCGATTAAACTATGGCTACACCTTC	CASSQDRLNYGYTF
TRBV12-3/TRBV12-4	TRBD2	-	TRBJ2-7	TGTGCCAGCAGTTCCCTAGGGCGTGGGCTAGCGGGGGGGCGACCCGAATTATACGAGCAGTACTTC	CASSSLGRGLAGGRPELYEQYF
TRBV12-3/TRBV12-4	TRBD2	few	TRBJ2-3	TGTGCCAGCAGACCGGGGGGAGATACGCAGTATTTT	CASRPGGDTQYF
TRBV14	TRBD2	many	TRBJ2-3	TGTGCCAGCAGCCAAACTAGCGGGTTTTTTCCAGATACGCAGTATTTT	CASSQTSGFFPDTQYF
TRBV7-8	-	many	TRBJ2-3	TGTGCCAGCAGCCGCGACTGGTCCACAGATACGCAGTATTTT	CASSRDWSTDTQYF
TRBV24-1	-	few	TRBJ2-1	TGTGCCACCAGTGATTTTGTACAGGGCGCCTACAATGAGCAGTTCTTC	CATSDFVQGAYNEQFF
TRBV6-2/TRBV6-3	-	-	TRBJ1-5	TGTGCCAGCAGTTACTGGCAGGACCGACCCAATCAGCCCCAGCATTTT	CASSYWQDRPNQPQHF
TRBV13	-	many	TRBJ2-3	TGTGCCAGCACCACGCCCCCAGGCGCCACAACGCAGTATTTT	CASTTPPGATTQYF
TRBV19	-	few	TRBJ2-1	TGTGCCAGTAGTATAATGAGGGGGGCCGGTGGCGATGAGCAGTTCTTC	CASSIMRGAGGDEQFF
TRBV20-1	TRBD2	-	TRBJ2-3	TGCAGTGCTAGACGGACTAGCGGGGGAAGCACAGATACGCAGTATTTT	CSARRTSGGSTDTQYF
TRBV5-4	TRBD1	-	TRBJ1-1	TGTGCCAGCAGCTGGACAGGGGAAACTGAAGCTTTCTTT	CASSWTGETEAFF
TRBV5-6	-	many	TRBJ2-1	TGTGCCAGCAGCTTGCCTCGCTCCTACAATGAGCAGTTCTTC	CASSLPRSYNEQFF
TRBV24-1	TRBD1	many	TRBJ2-2	TGTGCCACCAGCCGGGACAGCTGGTTTTTT	CATSRDSWFF
TRBV4-1	-	many	TRBJ2-4	TGCGCCAGCAGCCAAGCCTGGGGAGCCAAAAACATTCAGTACTTC	CASSQAWGAKNIQYF
TRBV12-3/TRBV12-4	-	-	TRBJ2-2	TGTGCCAGCAGTTTCCGGGGGCAGGCCGGGGAGCTGTTTTTT	CASSFRGQAGELFF
TRBV4-3	-	many	TRBJ2-7	TGCGCCAGCAGCCAGGAGACGGGAACCTACGAGCAGTACTTC	CASSQETGTYEQYF
TRBV7-2	TRBD2	many	TRBJ2-7	TGTGCCAGCAGCTGGGGACTAGCGGGGACCTACGAGCAGTACTTC	CASSWGLAGTYEQYF
TRBV20-1	TRBD2	many	TRBJ2-3	TGCAGTGCTAGAGAGTCTAGCGGGGGAAACACAGATACGCAGTATTTT	CSARESSGGNTDTQYF
TRBV12-3/TRBV12-4	TRBD2	-	TRBJ2-1	TGTGCCAGCACCGAAACGGGGGGGGTTGAGCAGTTCTTC	CASTETGGVEQFF
TRBV7-2	-	-	TRBJ2-3	TGTGCCAGCAGCTTAGGGGGGGCCAATACGCAGTATTTT	CASSLGGANTQYF
TRBV7-2	TRBD2	few	TRBJ2-2	TGTGCCAGCAGCTGGGTAGCGGGGGGGACCGGGGAGCTGTTTTTT	CASSWVAGGTGELFF
TRBV27	TRBD1	many	TRBJ2-7	TGTGCCAGCAGTTTATGGGGTAACAGGGGGGCCTACGAGCAGTACTTC	CASSLWGNRGAYEQYF
TRBV23-1	-	many	TRBJ1-2	TGCGCCAGCCCTACAGGTTCCAGCAGGAGAGGATATGGCTACACCTTC	CASPTGSSRRGYGYTF
TRBV28	TRBD1	few	TRBJ1-4	TGTGCCAGCAGCACGGGACAGGGGAGGGAAAAACTGTTTTTT	CASSTGQGREKLFF
TRBV12-3/TRBV12-4	TRBD1	many	TRBJ2-6	TGTGCCAGCAGTCCGGGACAGGCCGGAGGTTCTGGGGCCAACGTCCTGACTTTC	CASSPGQAGGSGANVLTF
TRBV20-1	-	many	TRBJ2-3	TGCAGTGCTAGAGATCAGGGGATTAGCACAGATACGCAGTATTTT	CSARDQGISTDTQYF
TRBV18	-	few	TRBJ1-6	TGTGCCAGCTCACCTTTTCCACTTCTTAATTCACCCCTCCACTTT	CASSPFPLLNSPLHF
TRBV14	-	-	TRBJ2-2	TGTGCCAGCAGCCAAGGAAGTTGGGACACCGGGGAGCTGTTTTTT	CASSQGSWDTGELFF
TRBV20-1	-	-	TRBJ1-6	TGCAGTGCTAGTAATTCACCCCTCCACTTT	CSASNSPLHF
TRBV6-5	-	few	TRBJ1-1	TGTGCCAGCTACTCCTGGGGCCCAAAGAACACTGAAGCTTTCTTT	CASYSWGPKNTEAFF
TRBV20-1	TRBD2	few	TRBJ2-3	TGCAGTGCTAGAGGCCAGGGAGAAGGACTAGCGGGGGGGCCGACAGATACGCAGTATTTT	CSARGQGEGLAGGPTDTQYF
TRBV6-5	-	-	TRBJ1-4	TGTGCCAGCAGGGAGGGAAGTGAAAAACTGTTTTTT	CASREGSEKLFF
TRBV20-1	TRBD2	few	TRBJ2-1	TGCAGTGCTAGAGTTAGCGGGGAAAATGCTGAGCAGTTCTTC	CSARVSGENAEQFF
TRBV20-1	-	many	TRBJ2-3	TGCAGTGCTCAAGGAGGTGAAAGCACAGATACGCAGTATTTT	CSAQGGESTDTQYF